This entry lists 10 T cell receptor beta chains sequenced from one sample in a study of vaccination and CD4 T cells after COVID-19. Sequenced with the Oncomine TCR Beta short-read assay was DNA taken from cultured CD4+ T cells. Someone extracted genomic DNA from cultured CD4+ T cells. TCRdb reanalysed the PCR reads using MiXCR and keeps one entry per CDR3 protein. The sample lists under 10,000 distinct CDR3 sequences; 34% were seen once. Described treatment: approximately 10-day PBMC culture with coronavirus spike peptide pools or control peptides (ViraFEST assay). Investigators obtained the unexposed donor's CD4+ T cells before the COVID-19 pandemic (2011-2018). These receptors' targets are unknown. Sample: CD4+ T cells from blood, cultured in vitro. Receptors originate from a human donor in good health.

The chain recombines TRBV28 with TRBJ1-3; TRBD1 matches 7 bases. CDR1 is MDHEN, CDR2 SYDVKM, per germline. This CDR3 is 15 amino acids long. The trim removed 5 bases at V and 5 bases at J, leaving 9 bases unmatched. The CDR3 here is CASSREGALRNTIYF. In DNA, the CDR3 is TGTGCCAGCAGTCGGGAGGGGGCGTTAAGAAACACCATATATTTT.

By proportion, this clonotype is medium-sized. This chain joins TRBV7-2 and TRBJ1-5, with D unclear. Per the germline V gene, CDR1 is SGHTA and CDR2 is FQGNSA. Between the trimmed V and J ends, which lost 0 bases and 2 bases, there was a span of 14 bases. The CDR3 contains 17 residues. CDR3 coding DNA: TGTGCCAGCAGCTTAGCGCTCAGTTATAAAGGCAATCAGCCCCAGCATTTT. Translating gives CASSLALSYKGNQPQHF.

By share, this clonotype ranks as medium-sized. The rearrangement uses TRBV20-1 and TRBJ1-5; D not certain. The V gene lost 0 bases and the J gene lost 1 base, with 1 base spanning the gap. The CDR3 covers 12 residues. CDR1 DFQATT and CDR2 SNEGSKA come from the germline V gene (reference sequence). DNA of the CDR3: TGCAGTGCTAGAGACAGCAATCAGCCCCAGCATTTT. This translates into CSARDSNQPQHF.

This chain joins TRBV12-3 or TRBV12-4 and TRBJ1-5; 8 nucleotides align to TRBD1. The CDR3 loop spans 11 amino acids. Unmatched junction bases numbered 3, after V lost 5 bases and J lost 12 bases. The CDR3 loop reads CASSRDRLQHF. Here the CDR3 DNA reads TGTGCCAGCAGTAGGGACAGGCTCCAGCATTTT.

This sequence joins TRBV20-1 and TRBJ2-3; tentatively, D is TRBD2 (5 bases). Germline CDR1 DFQATT, CDR2 SNEGSKA (reference sequence). The germline V and J ends were trimmed by 3 bases and 4 bases, with 14 bases remaining between them. This CDR3 contains 14 residues. The CDR3 reads CSARQLLGADTQYF. CDR3 DNA sequence: TGCAGTGCTAGGCAGCTCCTCGGGGCAGATACGCAGTATTTT.

The rearrangement uses TRBV28 and TRBJ1-1; D gene uncertain. Trimming cost V 5 bases and J 1 base, with 8 bases left between them. The CDR3 runs 13 residues. Germline CDR1 reads MDHEN; CDR2 reads SYDVKM. CDR3 sequence reads: CASSQMGNTEAFF. The DNA of the CDR3 is TGTGCCAGCAGTCAAATGGGGAACACTGAAGCTTTCTTT. Looking up the rest from reference TRBV28 and TRBJ1-1 gives the full variable domain: DVKVTQSSRYLVKRTGEKVFLECVQDMDHENMFWYRQDPGLGLRLIYFSYDVKMKEKGDIPEGYSVSREKKERFSLILESASTNQTSMYLCASSQMGNTEAFFGQGTRLTVV.

V gene TRBV7-2 combines with J gene TRBJ1-1; D gene ambiguous. Trimming removed 5 bases at V and 3 bases at J, with 10 bases between. Germline CDR1 and CDR2: SGHTA and FQGNSA. The CDR3 contains 13 residues. Here the CDR3 DNA reads TGTGCCAGCAGCCCTCACCCGTACACTGAAGCTTTCTTT. Protein sequence: CASSPHPYTEAFF.

This clonotype was observed a few times. V and J are TRBV7-2 and TRBJ1-1, with TRBD1 identical over 8 bases. The junction had 8 bases not matched to a gene; V was cut back by 5 bases and J by 3 bases. The CDR3 runs 15 residues. The germline CDR1 and CDR2 sequences are SGHTA and FQGNSA. The CDR3 sequence is CASSPRQGIDTEAFF. CDR3 DNA: TGTGCCAGCAGCCCACGACAGGGGATTGACACTGAAGCTTTCTTT.

In its sample, this clonotype was seen a few times. This chain connects TRBV10-1 to TRBJ2-5; TRBD2 is a possible D gene (8 bases). V shed 6 bases and J shed 5 bases, with 28 bases lying between them. The CDR3 totals 18 residues. In germline, CDR1 is WNHNN, CDR2 SYGVQD (reference sequence). DNA of the CDR3: TGCGCCAGCAGACGTCACAGGGGCGGACTAGCTCTTCGGGAGACCCAGTACTTC. Amino acids: CASRRHRGGLALRETQYF.

The rearrangement links TRBV24-1 to TRBJ2-1; unclear D gene. The V and J ends lost 3 bases and 5 bases respectively, with 10 bases between them. This CDR3 is 14 amino acids long. Germline V gene data show CDR1 as KGHDR and CDR2 as SFDVKD. The CDR3 coding sequence is TGTGCCACCAGTGATGCCTCTACCAACAATGAGCAGTTCTTC. Its protein product is CATSDASTNNEQFF.